One sample yielded the 30 T cell receptor beta chains listed below, sequenced in a study of blood T cell repertoires in COVID-19. Repertoires were generated with immunoSEQ multiplex PCR, while TCRdb's copy carries only in-frame clones and drops some. The repertoire includes 250,000 or so clones, around 86% of them detected once, and 1.5% to 2% sits in the top ten. Material for sequencing was PBMCs or T cells enriched from blood (not recorded which). These receptors came from a woman aged 45-65 years who had recovered from COVID-19.

The chain has TRBV2 and TRBJ2-2; possible D gene TRBD1, 6 bases. V lost 11 bases, J lost 0 bases, and 13 bases lay in between. This CDR3 region has 14 residues. The germline V gene has CDR1 SNHLY and CDR2 FYNNEI. The CDR3, as DNA: TGTGCCGGGACGGGACAAACGAACACCGGGGAGCTGTTTTTT. It encodes CAGTGQTNTGELFF.

The J gene is TRBJ1-2, the V gene TRBV27, with a possible D match to TRBD1 (6 bases). Germline CDR1 is MNHEY and CDR2 is SMNVEV (reference sequence). CDR3 length equals 15 residues. Trimming left V 0 bases short and J 6 bases short, with 14 bases between. The CDR3: CASSLSGRGSNGYTF. CDR3 DNA sequence: TGTGCCAGCAGTTTATCGGGCAGGGGATCGAATGGCTACACCTTC.

This rearrangement joins TRBV7-9 to TRBJ2-2; possible D gene TRBD2, 5 bases. The CDR3 is 16 amino acids. Germline CDR1 is SEHNR and CDR2 is FQNEAQ (reference sequence). V dropped 5 bases and J dropped 1 base, with 14 bases sitting between them. DNA for the CDR3: TGTGCCAGCAGCCCAGGACTCGGATTGAACACCGGGGAGCTGTTTTTT. This sequence encodes CASSPGLGLNTGELFF.

The chain couples TRBV3-1 (or the pseudogene TRBV3-2) to TRBJ1-1, with D unclear. Trimming stripped 0 bases from V and 1 base from J, with 9 bases between. Per germline, CDR1 LGHDT and CDR2 YNNKEL (reference sequence). The CDR3 runs to 15 residues. The DNA of the CDR3 is TGTGCCAGCAGCCAAGATATAGTACGGAACACTGAAGCTTTCTTT. The encoded protein is CASSQDIVRNTEAFF.

The genes are TRBV6-5 and TRBJ2-7, with a possible D match to TRBD1 (6 bases). Trimming removed 6 bases from V and 2 bases from J, with 14 bases in between. The germline CDR1 and CDR2 sequences are MNHEY and SVGAGI. The CDR3 length is 14 residues. CDR3: CASRTTGGAYEQYF. As DNA, the CDR3 is TGTGCCAGCAGAACGACAGGAGGCGCCTACGAGCAGTACTTC.

J is TRBJ2-1 and V is TRBV6-1, with 10 bases that match TRBD2. The CDR3 loop spans 17 amino acids. V was clipped by 4 bases and J by 0 bases; unmatched bases: 6. Per germline, CDR1 MNHNS and CDR2 SASEGT. CDR3 sequence reads: CASSGLAGGRSYNEQFF. CDR3 sequence (DNA): TGTGCCAGCAGTGGGTTAGCGGGAGGTCGCTCCTACAATGAGCAGTTCTTC.

This clone was counted only a few times. The rearrangement links TRBV9 to TRBJ1-1; 7 positions match TRBD1. CDR1 is SGDLS, CDR2 YYNGEE, per germline. The CDR3 length is 15 residues. Trimming cost V 4 bases and J 4 bases; bases outside gene matches: 10. This chain's CDR3 is CASSLSYRGGTEAFF. The CDR3 DNA reads TGTGCCAGCAGCCTCTCATACAGGGGCGGCACTGAAGCTTTCTTT.

The chain is built from TRBV19 and TRBJ2-7; D ambiguous. V lost 5 bases and J 7 bases, leaving 18 bases between the germline ends. The CDR3 totals 14 residues. The germline V gene has CDR1 LNHDA and CDR2 SQIVND (reference sequence). The CDR3 nucleotides read TGTGCCAGTAGTCCCGGAGCCCGTGTCATGGAGCAGTACTTC. It codes for CASSPGARVMEQYF.

The chain combines TRBV6-1 with TRBJ1-5, with unresolved D. V was cut by 3 bases and J by 0 bases, with 12 bases left in between. This CDR3 is built from 16 residues. Per germline, CDR1 MNHNS and CDR2 SASEGT. CDR3: CASSDQPVYSNQPQHF. CDR3 bases: TGTGCCAGCAGTGACCAACCCGTCTATAGCAATCAGCCCCAGCATTTT.

V is TRBV3-1 (or the pseudogene TRBV3-2) and J is TRBJ2-5; D unclear. The ends were cut back, 5 bases at V and 7 bases at J, with 11 bases in the middle. CDR1 is LGHDT and CDR2 is YNNKEL in the germline V gene (reference sequence). The CDR3 length is 12 residues. CDR3 sequence (DNA): TGTGCCAGCAGCTTTTCTCGGTGGACCCAGTACTTC. It encodes CASSFSRWTQYF.

The DNA of the CDR3 is TGTGCCAGCAGCCCAGGGGGGACTAGCGTCTACGAGCAGTACTTC. Encoded protein: CASSPGGTSVYEQYF. V and J are TRBV9 and TRBJ2-7; TRBD2 matches 10 bases. Germline V gene sequence: CDR1 SGDLS, CDR2 YYNGEE. The length of the CDR3 is 15 residues. With V trimmed by 4 bases and J by 3 bases, 7 bases remained unmatched.

The V gene is TRBV13, the J gene TRBJ2-2; TRBD1 aligns across 7 bases. The CDR3 contains 13 residues. In germline, CDR1 is PRHDT, CDR2 FYEKMQ (reference sequence). V dropped 4 bases and J dropped 6; count of bases not matched to a gene: 2. The DNA of the CDR3 is TGTGCCAGCAGCTACGACAGGGCCGGGGAGCTGTTTTTT. Protein product: CASSYDRAGELFF.

This clone was counted a single time. The sample holds other DNA sequences that translate to the same CDR3. This sequence joins TRBV5-1 and TRBJ2-1; 7 nucleotides agree with TRBD2. Germline values: CDR1 SGHRS, CDR2 YFSETQ. With 1 base clipped from V and 2 bases from J, the junction kept 3 bases outside the gene matches. The CDR3 has 15 residues. The CDR3 bases are TGCGCCAGCAGCTTGATTGCGGGAGCCTACAATGAGCAGTTCTTC. Protein sequence: CASSLIAGAYNEQFF.

The chain couples TRBV7-2 to TRBJ1-1; no definite D call. There are 18 residues in the CDR3. The ends were cut back, 8 bases at V and 5 bases at J, with 30 bases in the middle. The V gene's germline CDR1 is SGHTA and CDR2 FQGNSA. CDR3 sequence reads: CASYDKRPRGFFGTEAFF. CDR3 nucleotide sequence: TGTGCCAGCTACGATAAGCGCCCCCGCGGTTTCTTTGGGACTGAAGCTTTCTTT.

The V call is TRBV24-1, the J call TRBJ1-2; TRBD1 agrees at 11 bases. The germline CDR1 and CDR2 sequences are KGHDR and SFDVKD. The CDR3 sequence is 13 residues long. The ends lost 3 bases at V and 8 bases at J; junction bases unmatched: 1. CDR3 DNA: TGTGCCACCAGTGATCGGACAGGGGGCGGCTACACCTTC. Its translation is CATSDRTGGGYTF.

V and J are TRBV11-2 and TRBJ1-1, with unresolved D. The germline CDR1 and CDR2 sequences are SGHAT and FQNNGV. V was shortened by 2 bases and J by 0 bases, with 7 bases between the two germline ends. This CDR3 comprises 14 residues. The CDR3 nucleotides read TGTGCCAGCAGCTTATCAGACTTGAACACTGAAGCTTTCTTT. It specifies CASSLSDLNTEAFF.

V is TRBV7-6 and J is TRBJ2-7; 8 positions match TRBD1. This CDR3 spans 14 amino acids. V shed 6 bases, J shed 0 bases, and the junction held 4 bases outside the gene matches. Germline V CDR1 and CDR2: SGHVS, FNYEAQ. The CDR3: CASRHGQGSYEQYF. The CDR3 nucleotides are TGTGCCAGCAGACACGGACAGGGCTCCTACGAGCAGTACTTC. Using reference TRBV7-6 and TRBJ2-7 for the parts outside the CDR3, the full variable domain is GAGVSQSPRYKVTKRGQDVALRCDPISGHVSLYWYRQALGQGPEFLTYFNYEAQQDKSGLPNDRFSAERPEGSISTLTIQRTEQRDSAMYRCASRHGQGSYEQYFGPGTRLTVT.

This chain connects TRBV7-2 to TRBJ2-3; D possibly corresponds to TRBD2 (5 bases). The germline V gene encodes CDR1 SGHTA and CDR2 FQGNSA. The CDR3 is made up of 16 amino acids. The ends were cut back, 5 bases at V and 1 base at J, with 16 bases in the middle. The CDR3 loop is CASSPGLAAGTDTQYF. CDR3 nucleotide sequence: TGTGCCAGCAGCCCCGGACTTGCCGCGGGCACAGATACGCAGTATTTT.

The J gene is TRBJ2-7, the V gene TRBV10-3; 7 nucleotides align to TRBD2. Germline CDR1 ENHRY, CDR2 SYGVKD. With V trimmed by 4 bases and J by 2 bases, 8 bases remained unmatched. This CDR3 has 15 residues. The CDR3 reads CAISGGGGQAYEQYF. The CDR3 nucleotides are TGTGCCATCAGTGGTGGGGGAGGGCAGGCCTACGAGCAGTACTTC.

In its sample, this clone was seen a few times. The rearrangement links TRBV3-1 (or the pseudogene TRBV3-2) to TRBJ1-1, with 9 positions matching TRBD1. The CDR3 has 15 residues. J lost 3 bases, V lost 4 bases, and 6 bases had no gene match. Germline lookup yields CDR1 LGHDT and CDR2 YNNKEL (reference sequence). The CDR3 spells CASSPDRGMHTEAFF. CDR3 nucleotides: TGTGCCAGCAGCCCGGACAGGGGAATGCACACTGAAGCTTTCTTT.

The chain recombines TRBV10-3 with TRBJ1-1; 9 bases fit TRBD1. This CDR3 has 13 residues. Trimming cost V 7 bases and J 4 bases; bases outside gene matches: 4. Germline V lookup: CDR1 ENHRY, CDR2 SYGVKD. CDR3 in DNA: TGTGCCATCACCACGACAGGGGGCACTGAAGCTTTCTTT. Translated, it gives CAITTTGGTEAFF.

V and J are TRBV2 and TRBJ2-1; 10 bases map to TRBD2. Per germline, CDR1 SNHLY and CDR2 FYNNEI. The CDR3 length is 14 residues. Trimming cost V 6 bases and J 2 bases; bases outside gene matches: 1. This chain's CDR3 is CASRGLATYNEQFF. Here the CDR3 DNA reads TGTGCCAGCAGGGGACTAGCGACCTACAATGAGCAGTTCTTC.

This clone showed up just once. The chain combines TRBV6-2 or TRBV6-3 with TRBJ2-1; D is perhaps TRBD2 (6 bases). The germline V gene has CDR1 MNHEY and CDR2 SVGEGT. V was clipped by 2 bases and J by 2 bases, with 16 bases between them. The CDR3 sequence is 17 residues long. This chain's CDR3 is CASSYRPLGTAYNEQFF. The CDR3 nucleotides read TGTGCCAGCAGTTACCGGCCTCTTGGGACTGCCTACAATGAGCAGTTCTTC.

The V gene is TRBV4-2, the J gene TRBJ2-1; TRBD2 aligns across 7 bases. CDR3 length: 13 residues. V gave up 8 bases and J gave up 8 bases; unmatched junction bases: 9. Germline loops: CDR1 LGHNA, CDR2 YNFKEQ. For the CDR3, the DNA is TGTGCCAGCGCCCTTCGACTAGCCGATGAGCAGTTCTTC. It codes for CASALRLADEQFF.

The chain carries TRBV19 and TRBJ1-4; unclear D gene. CDR1 and CDR2 from the germline V gene are LNHDA and SQIVND (reference sequence). V lost 2 bases, J lost 5 bases, and 9 bases lay in between. This CDR3 has 14 amino acids. The CDR3 DNA is TGTGCCAGTAGTATATCGGGATACAATGAAAAACTGTTTTTT. Its protein is CASSISGYNEKLFF.

This clone has at least ten counts. The V gene is TRBV28, the J gene TRBJ2-7, with 7 bases identical to TRBD1. This CDR3 has 14 amino acids. Trimming removed 2 bases from V and 3 bases from J; junction bases left unmatched: 4. Germline V gives CDR1 MDHEN, CDR2 SYDVKM. This CDR3 is CASSLHSGGYEQYF. DNA of the CDR3: TGTGCCAGCAGTTTACACTCAGGGGGCTACGAGCAGTACTTC.

J is TRBJ2-7 and V is TRBV18, with D maybe TRBD2 (6 bases). The CDR3 sequence is 14 residues long. Per germline, CDR1 KGHSH and CDR2 LQKENI. Trimming removed 3 bases at V and 5 bases at J, with 14 bases between. The CDR3 DNA reads as TGTGCCAGCTCACCCTCGGGACTGCTAGACGAGCAGTACTTC. Protein: CASSPSGLLDEQYF.

CDR3 protein: CASSLFLAGIYEQYF. Written as DNA, the CDR3 is TGTGCCAGCAGCTTATTTCTTGCGGGGATCTACGAGCAGTACTTC. The chain uses TRBV7-9 and TRBJ2-7; possibly TRBD2 for D (6 bases). V lost 2 bases to trimming and J lost 3 bases, with 14 bases between them. The V gene's germline CDR1 is SEHNR and CDR2 FQNEAQ (reference sequence). This CDR3 has 15 residues. The variable domain in full, completed from reference TRBV7-9 and TRBJ2-7, reads DTGVSQNPRHKITKRGQNVTFRCDPISEHNRLYWYRQTLGQGPEFLTYFQNEAQLEKSRLLSDRFSAERPKGSFSTLEIQRTEQGDSAMYLCASSLFLAGIYEQYFGPGTRLTVT.

V gene TRBV7-3 combines with J gene TRBJ2-1; D call uncertain. This CDR3 spans 14 amino acids. V was trimmed by 5 bases and J by 5 bases, leaving 13 bases between them. The germline gives CDR1 SGHTA, CDR2 FQGTGA. The CDR3 DNA follows: TGTGCCAGCAGCGTCACCAGTGCGGACAATGAGCAGTTCTTC. It yields the protein CASSVTSADNEQFF.

This chain joins TRBV27 and TRBJ1-2, with a possible D match to TRBD1 (6 bases). The V gene lost 0 bases and the J gene lost 4 bases, with 9 bases spanning the gap. This CDR3 is built from 14 residues. CDR1 and CDR2 from the germline V gene are MNHEY and SMNVEV (reference sequence). This chain's CDR3 is CASSLSGAGYGYTF. The CDR3, as DNA: TGTGCCAGCAGTTTATCGGGGGCGGGCTATGGCTACACCTTC.